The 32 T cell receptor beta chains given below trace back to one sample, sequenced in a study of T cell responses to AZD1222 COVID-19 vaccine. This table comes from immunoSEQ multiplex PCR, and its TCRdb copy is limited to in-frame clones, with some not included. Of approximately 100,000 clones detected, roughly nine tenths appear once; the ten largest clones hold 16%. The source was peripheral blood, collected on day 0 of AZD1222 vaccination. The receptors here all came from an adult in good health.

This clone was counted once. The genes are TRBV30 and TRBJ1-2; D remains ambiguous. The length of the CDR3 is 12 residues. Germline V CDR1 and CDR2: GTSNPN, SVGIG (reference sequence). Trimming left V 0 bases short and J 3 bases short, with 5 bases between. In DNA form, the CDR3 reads TGTGCCTGGAGTGTCGGATACTATGGCTACACCTTC. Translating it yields CAWSVGYYGYTF.

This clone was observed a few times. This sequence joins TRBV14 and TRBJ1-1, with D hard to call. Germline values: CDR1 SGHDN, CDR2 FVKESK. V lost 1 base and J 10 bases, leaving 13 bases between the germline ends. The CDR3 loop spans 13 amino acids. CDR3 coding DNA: TGTGCCAGCAGCCAAGGTCTCGGGTTAGGAGCTTTCTTT. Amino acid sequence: CASSQGLGLGAFF.

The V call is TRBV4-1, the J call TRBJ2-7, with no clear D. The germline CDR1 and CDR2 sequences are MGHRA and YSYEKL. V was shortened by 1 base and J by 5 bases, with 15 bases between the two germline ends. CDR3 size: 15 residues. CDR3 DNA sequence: TGCGCCAGCAGCCAAGGACGACGGGCTAGGAACGAGCAGTACTTC. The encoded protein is CASSQGRRARNEQYF.

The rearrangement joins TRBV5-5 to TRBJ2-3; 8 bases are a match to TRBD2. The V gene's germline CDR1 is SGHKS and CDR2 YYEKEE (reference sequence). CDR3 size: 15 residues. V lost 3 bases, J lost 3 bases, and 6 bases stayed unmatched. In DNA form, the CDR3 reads TGTGCCAGCAGCTATAGGGGACTAGATACAGATACGCAGTATTTT. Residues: CASSYRGLDTDTQYF.

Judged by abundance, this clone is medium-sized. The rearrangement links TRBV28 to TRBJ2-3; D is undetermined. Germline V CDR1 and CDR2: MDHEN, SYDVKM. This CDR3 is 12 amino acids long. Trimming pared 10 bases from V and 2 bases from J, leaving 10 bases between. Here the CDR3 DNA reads TGTGCCACCCATTCCGTCACAGATACGCAGTATTTT. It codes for CATHSVTDTQYF.

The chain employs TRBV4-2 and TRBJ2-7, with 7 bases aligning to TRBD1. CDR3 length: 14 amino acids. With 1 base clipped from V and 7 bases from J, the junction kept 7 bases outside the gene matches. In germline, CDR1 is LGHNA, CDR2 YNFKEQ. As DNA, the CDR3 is TGTGCCAGCAGCCAAGTTCGACAGGGAACTGAGCAGTACTTC. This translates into CASSQVRQGTEQYF.

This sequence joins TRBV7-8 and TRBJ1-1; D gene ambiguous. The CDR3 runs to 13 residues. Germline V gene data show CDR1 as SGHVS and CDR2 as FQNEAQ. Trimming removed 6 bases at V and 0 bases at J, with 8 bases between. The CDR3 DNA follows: TGTGCCAGCAGACGCCGGTTGAACACTGAAGCTTTCTTT. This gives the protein CASRRRLNTEAFF.

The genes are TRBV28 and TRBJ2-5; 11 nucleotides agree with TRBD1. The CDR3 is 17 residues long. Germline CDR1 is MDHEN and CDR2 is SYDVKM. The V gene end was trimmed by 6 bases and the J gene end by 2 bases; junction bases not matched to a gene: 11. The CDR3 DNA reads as TGTGCCAGCAGCTCCCTGTTGGGACAGGGGGAGCAAGAGACCCAGTACTTC. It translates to CASSSLLGQGEQETQYF.

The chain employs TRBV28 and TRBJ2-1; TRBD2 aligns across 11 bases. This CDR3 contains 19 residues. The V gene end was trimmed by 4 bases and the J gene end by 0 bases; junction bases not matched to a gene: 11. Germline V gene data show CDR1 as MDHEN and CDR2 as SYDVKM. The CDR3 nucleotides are TGTGCCAGCAGTTCCCGCCTTACTAGCGGGAGAAGCTCCTACAATGAGCAGTTCTTC. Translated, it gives CASSSRLTSGRSSYNEQFF.

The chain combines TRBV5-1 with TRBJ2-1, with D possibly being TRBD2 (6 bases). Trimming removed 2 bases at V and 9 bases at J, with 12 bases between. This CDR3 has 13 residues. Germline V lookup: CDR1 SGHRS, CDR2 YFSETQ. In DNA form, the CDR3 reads TGCGCCAGCAGCTTTTTAGAGGGAGGTGAGCAGTTCTTC. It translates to CASSFLEGGEQFF.

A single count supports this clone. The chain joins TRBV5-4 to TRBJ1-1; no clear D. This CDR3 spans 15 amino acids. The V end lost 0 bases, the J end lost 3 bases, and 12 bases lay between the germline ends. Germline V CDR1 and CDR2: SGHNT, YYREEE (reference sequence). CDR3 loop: CASSLALGPDTEAFF. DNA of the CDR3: TGTGCCAGCAGCTTGGCCCTAGGACCGGACACTGAAGCTTTCTTT. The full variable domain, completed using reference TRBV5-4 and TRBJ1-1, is ETGVTQSPTHLIKTRGQQVTLRCSSQSGHNTVSWYQQALGQGPQFIFQYYREEENGRGNFPPRFSGLQFPNYSSELNVNALELDDSALYLCASSLALGPDTEAFFGQGTRLTVV.

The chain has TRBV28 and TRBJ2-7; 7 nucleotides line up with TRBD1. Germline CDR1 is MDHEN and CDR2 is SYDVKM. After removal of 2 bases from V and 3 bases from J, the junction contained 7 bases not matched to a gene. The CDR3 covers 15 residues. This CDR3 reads CASSLMTTGSYEQYF. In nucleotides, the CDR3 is TGTGCCAGCAGTTTAATGACGACAGGGAGCTACGAGCAGTACTTC. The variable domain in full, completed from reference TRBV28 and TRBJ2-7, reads DVKVTQSSRYLVKRTGEKVFLECVQDMDHENMFWYRQDPGLGLRLIYFSYDVKMKEKGDIPEGYSVSREKKERFSLILESASTNQTSMYLCASSLMTTGSYEQYFGPGTRLTVT.

CDR3 region: CASSLSGTDSGNTIYF. DNA for the CDR3: TGCGCCAGCAGCTTATCCGGGACCGACTCTGGAAACACCATATATTTT. The J gene is TRBJ1-3, the V gene TRBV5-1; D is possibly TRBD1 (5 bases). This CDR3 comprises 16 residues. V lost 2 bases, J lost 0 bases, and 12 bases lay in between. The germline V gene encodes CDR1 SGHRS and CDR2 YFSETQ.

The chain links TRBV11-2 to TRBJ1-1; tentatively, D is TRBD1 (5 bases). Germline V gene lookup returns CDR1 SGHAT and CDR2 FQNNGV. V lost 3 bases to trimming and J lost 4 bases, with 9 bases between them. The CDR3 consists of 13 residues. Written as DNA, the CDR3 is TGTGCCAGCAGCTTGCGACAGTCCACTGAAGCTTTCTTT. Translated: CASSLRQSTEAFF.

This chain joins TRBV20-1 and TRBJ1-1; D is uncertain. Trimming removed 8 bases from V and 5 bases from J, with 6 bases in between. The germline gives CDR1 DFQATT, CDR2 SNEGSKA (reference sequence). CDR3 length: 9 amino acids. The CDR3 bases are TGCAGTCCCTCGACTGAAGCTTTCTTT. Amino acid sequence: CSPSTEAFF.

This CDR3 is CASNRAGSTEAFF. DNA for the CDR3: TGTGCCAGCAACAGGGCAGGGAGTACTGAAGCTTTCTTT. The chain uses TRBV2 and TRBJ1-1, with D possibly being TRBD1 (6 bases). V was pared by 7 bases and J by 5 bases, with 14 bases between. This CDR3 has 13 amino acids. Germline V gives CDR1 SNHLY, CDR2 FYNNEI. Together with reference TRBV2 and TRBJ1-1, the CDR3 gives the full variable domain: EPEVTQTPSHQVTQMGQEVILRCVPISNHLYFYWYRQILGQKVEFLVSFYNNEISEKSEIFDDQFSVERPDGSNFTLKIRSTKLEDSAMYFCASNRAGSTEAFFGQGTRLTVV.

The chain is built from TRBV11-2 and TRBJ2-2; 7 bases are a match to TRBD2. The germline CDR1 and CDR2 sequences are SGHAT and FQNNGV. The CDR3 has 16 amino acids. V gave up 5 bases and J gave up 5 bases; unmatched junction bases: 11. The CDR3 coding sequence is TGTGCCAGCAGCCGAGCTGGGCGGGAGAGTACCGGGGAGCTGTTTTTT. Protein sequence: CASSRAGRESTGELFF.

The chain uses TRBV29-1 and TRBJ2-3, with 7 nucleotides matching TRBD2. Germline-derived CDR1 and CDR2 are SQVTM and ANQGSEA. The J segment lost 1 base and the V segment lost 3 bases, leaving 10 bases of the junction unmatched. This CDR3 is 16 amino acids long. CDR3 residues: CSVDDRLAVGTDTQYF. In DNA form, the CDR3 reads TGCAGCGTTGATGACCGGCTAGCGGTAGGCACAGATACGCAGTATTTT.

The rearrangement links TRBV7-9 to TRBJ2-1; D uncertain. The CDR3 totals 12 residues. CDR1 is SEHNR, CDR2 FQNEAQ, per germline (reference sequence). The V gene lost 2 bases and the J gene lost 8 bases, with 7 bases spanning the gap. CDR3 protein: CASSLNSDEQFF. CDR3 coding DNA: TGTGCCAGCAGCTTAAATAGTGATGAGCAGTTCTTC.

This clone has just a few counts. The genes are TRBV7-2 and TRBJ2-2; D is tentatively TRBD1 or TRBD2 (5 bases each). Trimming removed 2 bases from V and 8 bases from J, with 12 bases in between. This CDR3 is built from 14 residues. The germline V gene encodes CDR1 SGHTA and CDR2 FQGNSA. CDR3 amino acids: CASSLFIEGGELFF. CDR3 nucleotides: TGTGCCAGCAGCTTATTCATCGAGGGGGGGGAGCTGTTTTTT.

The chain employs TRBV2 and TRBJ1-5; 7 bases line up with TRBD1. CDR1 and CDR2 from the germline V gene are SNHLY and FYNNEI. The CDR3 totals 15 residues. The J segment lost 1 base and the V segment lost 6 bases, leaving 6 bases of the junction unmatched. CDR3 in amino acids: CASRLEDRSNQPQHF. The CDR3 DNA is TGTGCCAGCAGGCTTGAGGACAGGAGCAATCAGCCCCAGCATTTT.

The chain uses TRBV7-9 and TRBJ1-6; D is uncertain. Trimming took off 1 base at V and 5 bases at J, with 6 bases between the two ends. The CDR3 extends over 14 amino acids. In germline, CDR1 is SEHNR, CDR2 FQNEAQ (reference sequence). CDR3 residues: CASSLDINNSPLHF. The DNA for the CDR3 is TGTGCCAGCAGCTTAGACATCAATAATTCACCCCTCCACTTT.

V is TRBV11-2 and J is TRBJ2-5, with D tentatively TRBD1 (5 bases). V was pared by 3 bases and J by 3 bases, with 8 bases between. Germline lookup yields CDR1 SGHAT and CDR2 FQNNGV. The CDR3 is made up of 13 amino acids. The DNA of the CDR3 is TGTGCCAGCAGCTTTTGGGGCGAAGAGACCCAGTACTTC. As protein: CASSFWGEETQYF.

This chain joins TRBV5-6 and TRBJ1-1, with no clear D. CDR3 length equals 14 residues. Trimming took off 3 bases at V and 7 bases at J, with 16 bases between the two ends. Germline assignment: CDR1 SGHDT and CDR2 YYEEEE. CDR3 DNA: TGTGCCAGCAGCTCGCCACACGTTAAGGGTGAAGCTTTCTTT. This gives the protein CASSSPHVKGEAFF.

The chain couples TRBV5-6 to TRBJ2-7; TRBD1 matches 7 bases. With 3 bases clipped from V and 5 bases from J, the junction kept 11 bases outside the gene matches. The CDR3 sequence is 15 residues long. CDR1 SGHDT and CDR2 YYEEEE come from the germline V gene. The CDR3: CASSYPGQYLDEQYF. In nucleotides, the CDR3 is TGTGCCAGCAGCTATCCGGGACAGTATCTCGACGAGCAGTACTTC.

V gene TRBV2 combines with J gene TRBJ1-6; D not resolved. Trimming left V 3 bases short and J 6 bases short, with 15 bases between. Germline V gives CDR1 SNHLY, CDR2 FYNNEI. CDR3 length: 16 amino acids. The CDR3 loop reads CASSEGSRLGNSPLHF. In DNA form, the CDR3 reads TGTGCCAGCAGTGAGGGGAGCCGGCTGGGTAATTCACCCCTCCACTTT.

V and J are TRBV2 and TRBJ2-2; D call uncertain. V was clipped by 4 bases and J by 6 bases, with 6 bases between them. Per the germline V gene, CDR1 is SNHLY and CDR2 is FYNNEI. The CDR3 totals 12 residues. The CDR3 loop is CASSANAGELFF. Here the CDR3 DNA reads TGTGCCAGCAGTGCCAACGCCGGGGAGCTGTTTTTT.

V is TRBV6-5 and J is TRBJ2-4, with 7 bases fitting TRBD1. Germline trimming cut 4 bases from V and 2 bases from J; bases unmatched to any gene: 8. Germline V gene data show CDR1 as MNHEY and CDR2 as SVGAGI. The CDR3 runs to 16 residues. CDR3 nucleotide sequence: TGTGCCAGCAGTTTTTATCAACAGGGGACCAAAAACATTCAGTACTTC. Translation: CASSFYQQGTKNIQYF.

The CDR3 protein is CAISGDRAEETQYF. The CDR3 DNA reads as TGTGCCATCAGTGGCGACAGGGCGGAGGAGACCCAGTACTTC. V usage is TRBV10-3 and J usage is TRBJ2-5; 7 nucleotides line up with TRBD1. V trimming: 4 bases; J trimming: 5 bases; junction bases outside the gene matches: 7. In germline, CDR1 is ENHRY, CDR2 SYGVKD. The CDR3 is made up of 14 amino acids.

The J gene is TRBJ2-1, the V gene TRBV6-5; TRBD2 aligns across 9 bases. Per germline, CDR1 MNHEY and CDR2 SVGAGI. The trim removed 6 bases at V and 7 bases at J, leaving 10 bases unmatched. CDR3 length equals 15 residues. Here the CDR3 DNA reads TGTGCCAGCAGGGCGGGACTAGCATGGGATAATGAGCAGTTCTTC. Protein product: CASRAGLAWDNEQFF.

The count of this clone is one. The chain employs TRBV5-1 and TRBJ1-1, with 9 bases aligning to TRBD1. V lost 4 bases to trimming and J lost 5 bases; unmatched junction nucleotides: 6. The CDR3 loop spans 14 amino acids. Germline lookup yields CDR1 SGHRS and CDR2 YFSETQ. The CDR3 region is CASSPGQGGTEAFF. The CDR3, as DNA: TGCGCCAGCAGCCCGGGACAGGGAGGAACTGAAGCTTTCTTT. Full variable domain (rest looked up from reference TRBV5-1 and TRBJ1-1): KAGVTQTPRYLIKTRGQQVTLSCSPISGHRSVSWYQQTPGQGLQFLFEYFSETQRNKGNFPGRFSGRQFSNSRSEMNVSTLELGDSALYLCASSPGQGGTEAFFGQGTRLTVV.

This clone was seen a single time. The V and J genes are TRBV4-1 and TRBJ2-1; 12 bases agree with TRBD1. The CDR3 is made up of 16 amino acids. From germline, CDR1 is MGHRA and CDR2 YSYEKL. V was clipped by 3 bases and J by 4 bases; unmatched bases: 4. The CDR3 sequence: CASSQGTGGAYNEQFF. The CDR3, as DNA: TGCGCCAGCAGCCAGGGGACAGGGGGCGCGTACAATGAGCAGTTCTTC.